This record concerns one T cell receptor beta chain sequence. This entry comes from a study of T cell changes during pregnancy in multiple sclerosis. The CDR3 covers 18 residues. Sequenced by immunoSEQ multiplex PCR; TCRdb stores in-frame clones only, minus some. The table lists approximately 90,000 clones, roughly 89% of them singletons. The genes are TRBV21-1 and TRBJ1-5; TRBD1, as called in the table, went unchecked against the DNA. TRBV21-1 is flagged as a pseudogene. Material: peripheral blood, obtained after pregnancy. The receptor was derived from a female donor in good health, enrolled as a control in a pregnancy study. The CDR3 is CASSKGDREGRYNQPQHF. CDR3 bases: TGTGCCAGCAGCAAAGGGGACAGGGAGGGTAGGTACAATCAGCCCCAGCATTTT.